One sample yielded the 32 T cell receptor beta chains listed below, sequenced in a study of T cell responses to AZD1222 COVID-19 vaccine. The assay was immunoSEQ multiplex PCR, and TCRdb's table has in-frame clones only and misses some. Of approximately 120,000 clones listed, 90% are singletons. Material: peripheral blood, obtained on day 0 of AZD1222 vaccination. These receptors were taken from an adult in good health.

Note on this clone: The same CDR3 arises from other DNA sequences in this sample as well. This rearrangement joins TRBV5-1 to TRBJ2-7, with D perhaps TRBD2 (5 bases). V was cut by 0 bases and J by 0 bases, with 7 bases left in between. Germline V gives CDR1 SGHRS, CDR2 YFSETQ. The CDR3 has 14 residues. The CDR3 sequence: CASSLAGSSYEQYF. CDR3 nucleotide sequence: TGCGCCAGCAGCTTGGCGGGGAGCTCCTACGAGCAGTACTTC.

The genes are TRBV2 and TRBJ2-1, with D unclear. With 6 bases removed from V and 2 bases from J, the gap between germline ends came to 11 bases. CDR1 is SNHLY and CDR2 is FYNNEI in the germline V gene. The CDR3 has 14 amino acids. The CDR3 here is CASRDRGTYNEQFF. For the CDR3, the DNA is TGTGCCAGCAGGGATAGAGGCACCTACAATGAGCAGTTCTTC.

The CDR3 sequence is CASSSGGRTEAFF. The CDR3 DNA reads TGTGCCAGCAGTTCGGGGGGCAGGACTGAAGCTTTCTTT. The rearrangement uses TRBV27 and TRBJ1-1, with TRBD1 as a possible D gene (6 bases). Germline V gene sequence: CDR1 MNHEY, CDR2 SMNVEV (reference sequence). The CDR3 totals 13 residues. Between the trimmed V and J ends, which lost 4 bases and 5 bases, there was a span of 11 bases.

The chain's CDR3 is CASSPGLAGAKETQYF. CDR3 nucleotides: TGTGCCAGCAGCCCGGGACTAGCGGGAGCAAAAGAGACCCAGTACTTC. The rearrangement joins TRBV5-4 to TRBJ2-5; 14 bases are a match to TRBD2. CDR3 length: 16 amino acids. Trimming cost V 4 bases and J 3 bases; bases outside gene matches: 5. The germline gives CDR1 SGHNT, CDR2 YYREEE (reference sequence).

This clone has just one count. This chain connects TRBV28 to TRBJ2-4; the match to TRBD1 covers 8 bases. This CDR3 spans 12 amino acids. Trimming removed 2 bases from V and 16 bases from J; junction bases left unmatched: 7. CDR1 is MDHEN, CDR2 SYDVKM, per germline. This CDR3 is CASSLGRDRIYF. The CDR3 DNA is TGTGCCAGCAGTTTAGGTCGGGACAGGATTTACTTC.

This chain connects TRBV27 to TRBJ2-3; D perhaps matches TRBD2 (6 bases). The CDR3 spans 15 residues. In germline, CDR1 is MNHEY, CDR2 SMNVEV (reference sequence). V was shortened by 1 base and J by 3 bases, with 11 bases between the two germline ends. The CDR3 loop is CASSLYGSGTDTQYF. CDR3 DNA sequence: TGTGCCAGCAGTTTATACGGGAGCGGGACAGATACGCAGTATTTT.

The chain links TRBV28 to TRBJ1-6; 7 bases fit TRBD1. V was pared by 4 bases and J by 8 bases, with 5 bases of the junction left unmatched. The CDR3 covers 14 residues. CDR1 is MDHEN and CDR2 is SYDVKM in the germline V gene. CDR3 in amino acids: CASSSSGQYSPLHF. In DNA, the CDR3 is TGTGCCAGCAGTTCCTCGGGACAGTATTCACCCCTCCACTTT.

This clone showed up just once. The rearrangement uses TRBV7-9 and TRBJ2-7; 9 nucleotides align to TRBD2. Trimming took 4 bases from V and 7 from J; bases not matched to a gene: 14. This CDR3 region has 16 residues. In germline, CDR1 is SEHNR, CDR2 FQNEAQ (reference sequence). CDR3 sequence reads: CASSSPRWREGREQYF. CDR3 coding DNA: TGTGCCAGCAGCTCCCCCAGATGGCGGGAGGGACGGGAGCAGTACTTC.

The rearrangement links TRBV19 to TRBJ1-2; D may be TRBD1 (5 bases). The CDR3 extends over 14 amino acids. V dropped 1 base and J dropped 2 bases, with 8 bases sitting between them. The germline gives CDR1 LNHDA, CDR2 SQIVND (reference sequence). The CDR3 reads CASSIVGGNYGYTF. Written as DNA, the CDR3 is TGTGCCAGTAGTATAGTCGGGGGGAACTATGGCTACACCTTC.

The sample holds a few counts of this clone. The CDR3 DNA reads as TGTGCCAGCAGCCAATGGGACAGGGGGGACTATGGCTACACCTTC. It translates to CASSQWDRGDYGYTF. The chain combines TRBV7-3 with TRBJ1-2, with 11 positions matching TRBD1. From germline, CDR1 is SGHTA and CDR2 FQGTGA. There are 15 residues in the CDR3. J lost 3 bases, V lost 5 bases, and 5 bases had no gene match. Full variable domain (rest looked up from reference TRBV7-3 and TRBJ1-2): GAGVSQTPSNKVTEKGKYVELRCDPISGHTALYWYRQSLGQGPEFLIYFQGTGAADDSGLPNDRFFAVRPEGSVSTLKIQRTERGDSAVYLCASSQWDRGDYGYTFGSGTRLTVV.

V and J are TRBV7-2 and TRBJ2-2; TRBD1 aligns across 7 bases. CDR1 is SGHTA and CDR2 is FQGNSA in the germline V gene. The V segment lost 5 bases and the J segment 4 bases; nucleotides outside the gene matches: 7. The CDR3 totals 15 residues. CDR3 sequence reads: CASSPRTGSTGELFF. In nucleotides, the CDR3 is TGTGCCAGCAGCCCCCGGACAGGATCCACCGGGGAGCTGTTTTTT. The full variable domain, with the rest looked up from reference TRBV7-2 and TRBJ2-2, is GAGVSQSPSNKVTEKGKDVELRCDPISGHTALYWYRQSLGQGLEFLIYFQGNSAPDKSGLPSDRFSAERTGGSVSTLTIQRTQQEDSAVYLCASSPRTGSTGELFFGEGSRLTVL.

V is TRBV28 and J is TRBJ2-3; 12 bases line up with TRBD1. V lost 5 bases and J lost 1; bases outside the gene matches: 10. The CDR3 loop spans 18 amino acids. Germline V gene lookup returns CDR1 MDHEN and CDR2 SYDVKM. For the CDR3, the DNA is TGTGCCAGCAGTCGGACCCCCGGGACAGGGGGCCGCACAGATACGCAGTATTTT. Its translation is CASSRTPGTGGRTDTQYF.

The J gene is TRBJ2-5, the V gene TRBV27; TRBD2 might be the D (6 bases). Germline CDR1 and CDR2: MNHEY and SMNVEV (reference sequence). The CDR3 covers 13 residues. The germline V and J ends were trimmed by 6 bases and 5 bases, with 13 bases remaining between them. The CDR3 DNA reads TGTGCCAGCAGGAGGCTCGGGAGTGAGACCCAGTACTTC. Its translation: CASRRLGSETQYF.

This chain links TRBV2 with TRBJ1-6; D gene ambiguous. The CDR3 spans 14 residues. Trimming pared 0 bases from V and 9 bases from J, leaving 9 bases between. In germline, CDR1 is SNHLY, CDR2 FYNNEI. The CDR3 sequence: CASSEAKRASPLHF. DNA for the CDR3: TGTGCCAGCAGTGAAGCCAAAAGAGCTTCACCCCTCCACTTT.

This clone was counted between two and nine times. The chain combines TRBV28 with TRBJ2-5; 7 nucleotides align to TRBD1. V shed 5 bases, J shed 7 bases, and the junction held 10 bases outside the gene matches. The CDR3 is made up of 14 amino acids. The germline V gene has CDR1 MDHEN and CDR2 SYDVKM. The CDR3 DNA reads as TGTGCCAGCAGTCAGCCGGACAGGAAGTGGACCCAGTACTTC. Residues: CASSQPDRKWTQYF.

The rearrangement links TRBV2 to TRBJ2-2; D unresolved. In germline, CDR1 is SNHLY, CDR2 FYNNEI. Trimming took 6 bases from V and 3 from J, leaving 8 bases between them. The CDR3 is 13 amino acids. The CDR3 nucleotides are TGTGCCAGCAGAGAGCACCACACCGGGGAGCTGTTTTTT. This sequence encodes CASREHHTGELFF.

Here the CDR3 DNA reads TGTGCCAGCAGTTACTCCGACACACCCGGGGAGCTGTTTTTT. Translation: CASSYSDTPGELFF. This sequence joins TRBV6-5 and TRBJ2-2; D is unclear. Trimming took off 0 bases at V and 6 bases at J, with 8 bases between the two ends. CDR1 and CDR2 (germline): MNHEY, SVGAGI. The CDR3 length is 14 residues.

The chain employs TRBV6-5 and TRBJ2-7; TRBD2 matches 8 bases. The germline V gene encodes CDR1 MNHEY and CDR2 SVGAGI. The junction had 4 bases not matched to a gene; V was cut back by 0 bases and J by 0 bases. This CDR3 spans 16 amino acids. The DNA for the CDR3 is TGTGCCAGCAGTTACTCGGGTAGCGGGGACTCCTACGAGCAGTACTTC. This sequence encodes CASSYSGSGDSYEQYF.

The chain has TRBV11-3 and TRBJ2-5, with 7 nucleotides matching TRBD1. Losses at the gene ends were 3 bases for V and 2 bases for J; bases not matched to a gene: 0. Germline V lookup: CDR1 SGHNT, CDR2 YENEEA. The CDR3 contains 13 residues. CDR3 sequence (DNA): TGTGCCAGCAGCTTGGGACAGCAAGAGACCCAGTACTTC. Its protein is CASSLGQQETQYF.

CDR3: CASSLNGGETQYF. The CDR3 coding sequence is TGTGCCAGCAGTTTAAATGGGGGTGAGACCCAGTACTTC. The chain employs TRBV27 and TRBJ2-5; D is tentatively TRBD1 or TRBD2 (5 bases each). Germline V gives CDR1 MNHEY, CDR2 SMNVEV (reference sequence). There are 13 residues in the CDR3. The V and J ends lost 2 bases and 5 bases respectively, with 9 bases between them.

The chain is built from TRBV7-6 and TRBJ2-3; 9 nucleotides match TRBD1. This CDR3 spans 16 amino acids. With V trimmed by 1 base and J by 2 bases, 4 bases remained unmatched. Germline lookup yields CDR1 SGHVS and CDR2 FNYEAQ. The CDR3 bases are TGTGCCAGCAGCTTAGAGGGGACAGGGTACACAGATACGCAGTATTTT. Encoded protein: CASSLEGTGYTDTQYF.

The chain couples TRBV5-6 to TRBJ2-7; unclear D gene. Germline loops: CDR1 SGHDT, CDR2 YYEEEE. The V end was cut by 0 bases, the J end by 6 bases, with 7 bases between. CDR3 length: 12 amino acids. In DNA, the CDR3 is TGTGCCAGCAGCTTGGGCCTAACCGAGCAGTACTTC. This sequence encodes CASSLGLTEQYF.

The V and J genes are TRBV14 and TRBJ1-3; perhaps TRBD1 as D (6 bases). The germline V and J ends were trimmed by 4 bases and 2 bases, with 15 bases remaining between them. Germline-derived CDR1 and CDR2 are SGHDN and FVKESK. This CDR3 has 16 residues. CDR3 DNA: TGTGCCAGCAGCCCCCGGACAGCGTCGGCTGGAAACACCATATATTTT. This encodes CASSPRTASAGNTIYF.

The rearrangement joins TRBV15 to TRBJ1-1; D might be TRBD1 (5 bases). Germline CDR1 reads LNHNV; CDR2 reads YYDKDF (reference sequence). The V and J ends lost 1 base and 5 bases respectively, with 14 bases between them. The CDR3 contains 15 residues. The DNA of the CDR3 is TGTGCCACCAGCAGAGGCGGCAGGGTGAGGACTGAAGCTTTCTTT. It specifies CATSRGGRVRTEAFF.

The chain has TRBV12-3 or TRBV12-4 and TRBJ1-5; no definite D call. Trimming took off 7 bases at V and 2 bases at J, with 9 bases between the two ends. The CDR3 contains 13 residues. This chain's CDR3 is CASTPSGNQPQHF. CDR3 DNA sequence: TGTGCCAGCACCCCCAGTGGCAATCAGCCCCAGCATTTT.

V usage is TRBV24-1 and J usage is TRBJ1-5, with 7 positions matching TRBD1. The germline gives CDR1 KGHDR, CDR2 SFDVKD. Germline trimming cut 7 bases from V and 0 bases from J; bases unmatched to any gene: 5. This CDR3 contains 15 residues. The CDR3 protein is CATSDRAVSNQPQHF. The CDR3 DNA is TGTGCCACCAGCGACAGGGCGGTTAGCAATCAGCCCCAGCATTTT.

This clone was seen more than once but under ten times. The CDR3 DNA is TGTGCCAGCTCCGGGACAGGGGGCGCAGGACATCAGCCCCAGCATTTT. This sequence encodes CASSGTGGAGHQPQHF. V and J are TRBV19 and TRBJ1-5, with 12 bases fitting TRBD1. The V gene's germline CDR1 is LNHDA and CDR2 SQIVND (reference sequence). Germline trimming cut 9 bases from V and 5 bases from J; bases unmatched to any gene: 11. CDR3 length: 16 residues.

This clone has just one count. The rearrangement joins TRBV28 to TRBJ2-1; D perhaps matches TRBD2 (5 bases). Germline V gene lookup returns CDR1 MDHEN and CDR2 SYDVKM. The V end was cut by 5 bases, the J end by 8 bases, with 22 bases between. The length of the CDR3 is 16 residues. The CDR3 DNA reads TGTGCCAGCAGTGACCCCCGGGGTCGGACTTCTCATGAGCAGTTCTTC. Protein sequence: CASSDPRGRTSHEQFF.

This rearrangement joins TRBV6-2 or TRBV6-3 to TRBJ2-5; 9 nucleotides align to TRBD1. This CDR3 has 15 residues. V was pared by 4 bases and J by 4 bases, with 7 bases of the junction left unmatched. In germline, CDR1 is MNHEY, CDR2 SVGEGT. The CDR3, as DNA: TGTGCCAGCAGTTCCGGGACAGGGTGGGCAGAGACCCAGTACTTC. Protein: CASSSGTGWAETQYF.

The genes are TRBV11-2 and TRBJ2-3; TRBD2 matches at 11 bases. V lost 6 bases to trimming and J lost 7 bases; unmatched junction nucleotides: 6. CDR3 length equals 14 residues. The germline gives CDR1 SGHAT, CDR2 FQNNGV. CDR3 nucleotide sequence: TGTGCCAGCAGACTTAGCGGGAGGGCGAATACGCAGTATTTT. Residues: CASRLSGRANTQYF. The whole variable domain, filled in from reference TRBV11-2 and TRBJ2-3, reads EAGVAQSPRYKIIEKRQSVAFWCNPISGHATLYWYQQILGQGPKLLIQFQNNGVVDDSQLPKDRFSAERLKGVDSTLKIQPAKLEDSAVYLCASRLSGRANTQYFGPGTRLTVL.

This clone was seen a single time. CDR3 bases: TGTGCCAGCAAGGGGGAGGACAGTCGACCTGGAAACACCATATATTTT. This encodes CASKGEDSRPGNTIYF. The V call is TRBV21-1, the J call TRBJ1-3. TRBV21-1 has pseudogene status. The CDR3 contains 16 residues.

The rearrangement joins TRBV15 to TRBJ1-1; the D is unclear. Trimming cost V 5 bases and J 3 bases, with 4 bases left between them. The V gene's germline CDR1 is LNHNV and CDR2 YYDKDF (reference sequence). The CDR3 runs 11 residues. This CDR3 is CATSGDTEAFF. The CDR3, as DNA: TGTGCCACCAGCGGTGACACTGAAGCTTTCTTT.